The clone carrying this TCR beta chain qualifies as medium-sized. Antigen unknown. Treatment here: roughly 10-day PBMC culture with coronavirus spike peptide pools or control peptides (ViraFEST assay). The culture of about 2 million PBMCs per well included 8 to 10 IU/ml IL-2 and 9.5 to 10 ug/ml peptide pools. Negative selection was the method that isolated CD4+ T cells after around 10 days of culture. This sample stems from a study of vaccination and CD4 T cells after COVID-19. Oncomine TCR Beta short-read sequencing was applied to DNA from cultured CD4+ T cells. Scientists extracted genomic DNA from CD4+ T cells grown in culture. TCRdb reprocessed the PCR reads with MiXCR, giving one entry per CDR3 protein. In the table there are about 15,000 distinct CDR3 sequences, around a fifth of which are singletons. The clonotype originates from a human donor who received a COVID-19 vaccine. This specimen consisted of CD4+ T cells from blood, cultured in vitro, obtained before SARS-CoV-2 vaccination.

The DNA of the CDR3 is TGCAGTGCTAGAGACACTAGCGGGGGGGCCGGAGATACGCAGTATTTT. This gives the protein CSARDTSGGAGDTQYF. The J gene is TRBJ2-3, the V gene TRBV20-1; 13 bases line up with TRBD2. V lost 0 bases to trimming and J lost 5 bases; unmatched junction nucleotides: 5. The CDR3 length is 16 residues. CDR1 is DFQATT and CDR2 is SNEGSKA in the germline V gene (reference sequence).